These 29 T cell receptor beta chains share one sample of origin, sequenced in a study of T cell changes during pregnancy in multiple sclerosis. Repertoires were generated with immunoSEQ multiplex PCR, while TCRdb's copy carries only in-frame clones and drops some. The sample lists roughly 40,000 clones; over 85% were seen once. The source was peripheral blood, collected before pregnancy. Receptors were obtained from a female donor with multiple sclerosis, enrolled in a pregnancy study.

This chain uses TRBV19 with TRBJ1-4; no clear D gene. Germline V CDR1 and CDR2: LNHDA, SQIVND (reference sequence). The CDR3 extends over 14 amino acids. V shed 6 bases and J shed 0 bases, with 8 bases lying between them. CDR3: CASSQIATNEKLFF. The CDR3 DNA sequence: TGTGCCAGTAGCCAGATTGCAACTAATGAAAAACTGTTTTTT.

The chain links TRBV19 to TRBJ1-1; tentatively, D is TRBD1 (6 bases). This CDR3 region has 14 residues. Per germline, CDR1 LNHDA and CDR2 SQIVND (reference sequence). V lost 2 bases to trimming and J lost 0 bases, with 7 bases between them. The CDR3 loop is CASSIQGLNTEAFF. CDR3 in DNA: TGTGCCAGTAGTATACAGGGGTTGAACACTGAAGCTTTCTTT. Complete variable domain (other parts from reference TRBV19 and TRBJ1-1): DGGITQSPKYLFRKEGQNVTLSCEQNLNHDAMYWYRQDPGQGLRLIYYSQIVNDFQKGDIAEGYSVSREKKESFPLTVTSAQKNPTAFYLCASSIQGLNTEAFFGQGTRLTVV.

V usage is TRBV5-1 and J usage is TRBJ2-5; D perhaps matches TRBD1 (5 bases). The CDR3 is 16 amino acids. With 4 bases removed from V and 7 bases from J, the gap between germline ends came to 23 bases. Germline V gene sequence: CDR1 SGHRS, CDR2 YFSETQ. The CDR3 coding sequence is TGCGCCAGCAGCCCCACCCCTTTGACAGTCCTCGGGACCCAGTACTTC. Protein sequence: CASSPTPLTVLGTQYF.

This clone appeared a single time. The chain carries TRBV10-1 and TRBJ2-2; 10 nucleotides match TRBD2. V lost 5 bases and J lost 0; bases outside the gene matches: 9. Germline assignment: CDR1 WNHNN and CDR2 SYGVQD (reference sequence). The length of the CDR3 is 18 residues. The DNA of the CDR3 is TGCGCCAGCAGTCCAGGAAAACTAGCGGGATCGAACACCGGGGAGCTGTTTTTT. Protein product: CASSPGKLAGSNTGELFF.

The gene calls are TRBV6-5 and TRBJ2-1, with a weak D call TRBD2 (5 bases). CDR3 length: 14 amino acids. Per the germline V gene, CDR1 is MNHEY and CDR2 is SVGAGI. The V and J ends lost 6 bases and 5 bases respectively, with 14 bases between them. The CDR3 sequence: CASSYGLGNNEQFF. The CDR3 DNA reads as TGTGCCAGCAGCTATGGACTGGGGAACAATGAGCAGTTCTTC.

The rearrangement links TRBV5-4 to TRBJ2-5; no firm D call. The CDR3 is 15 amino acids. CDR1 is SGHNT and CDR2 is YYREEE in the germline V gene (reference sequence). V lost 4 bases and J 5 bases, leaving 18 bases between the germline ends. The CDR3 bases are TGTGCCAGCAGCCCGACGGGTTCGGATGGGGAGACCCAGTACTTC. Protein product: CASSPTGSDGETQYF.

The CDR3: CASSLRGNGADTQYF. The CDR3 bases are TGTGCCAGCAGCTTACGGGGGAATGGGGCAGATACGCAGTATTTT. The gene calls are TRBV7-3 and TRBJ2-3, with D perhaps matching TRBD2 (6 bases). Germline V CDR1 and CDR2: SGHTA, FQGTGA. The CDR3 contains 15 residues. Trimming took off 2 bases at V and 4 bases at J, with 13 bases between the two ends.

This clone was observed a single time. The chain is built from TRBV11-2 and TRBJ2-3, with TRBD2 as a possible D gene (6 bases). Trimming left V 3 bases short and J 4 bases short, with 14 bases between. CDR1 is SGHAT, CDR2 FQNNGV, per germline. The length of the CDR3 is 15 residues. The CDR3 DNA reads as TGTGCCAGCAGCTTGGACGGAGGGCCCCCAGATACGCAGTATTTT. Its translation is CASSLDGGPPDTQYF. Supplemented by reference TRBV11-2 and TRBJ2-3, the full variable domain reads EAGVAQSPRYKIIEKRQSVAFWCNPISGHATLYWYQQILGQGPKLLIQFQNNGVVDDSQLPKDRFSAERLKGVDSTLKIQPAKLEDSAVYLCASSLDGGPPDTQYFGPGTRLTVL.

The chain combines TRBV9 with TRBJ2-4; 8 bases match TRBD2. The CDR3 contains 14 residues. The V segment lost 4 bases and the J segment 6 bases; nucleotides outside the gene matches: 6. Germline V gene lookup returns CDR1 SGDLS and CDR2 YYNGEE. The CDR3 protein is CASSSGGSGNIQYF. The DNA of the CDR3 is TGTGCCAGCAGCTCGGGAGGGTCCGGAAACATTCAGTACTTC. The variable domain in full, with the rest retrieved from reference TRBV9 and TRBJ2-4, is DSGVTQTPKHLITATGQRVTLRCSPRSGDLSVYWYQQSLDQGLQFLIQYYNGEERAKGNILERFSAQQFPDLHSELNLSSLELGDSALYFCASSSGGSGNIQYFGAGTRLSVL.

The chain has TRBV19 and TRBJ1-5; 9 positions agree with TRBD1. Germline V gene data show CDR1 as LNHDA and CDR2 as SQIVND (reference sequence). The CDR3 has 16 residues. After removal of 5 bases from V and 2 bases from J, the junction contained 7 bases not matched to a gene. Written as DNA, the CDR3 is TGTGCCAGTAGTCTCAGGACAGGGGATGGCAATCAGCCCCAGCATTTT. The encoded protein is CASSLRTGDGNQPQHF.

The chain joins TRBV19 to TRBJ2-7, with D uncertain. Germline V CDR1 and CDR2: LNHDA, SQIVND (reference sequence). This CDR3 has 13 amino acids. Trimming pared 5 bases from V and 5 bases from J, leaving 13 bases between. CDR3 nucleotides: TGTGCCAGTAGTTCGGTCGCGTCCAACGAGCAGTACTTC. This gives the protein CASSSVASNEQYF.

The chain recombines TRBV27 with TRBJ2-1, with 8 bases aligning to TRBD2. Germline assignment: CDR1 MNHEY and CDR2 SMNVEV (reference sequence). V was pared by 3 bases and J by 2 bases, with 6 bases of the junction left unmatched. CDR3 length: 16 residues. Written as DNA, the CDR3 is TGTGCCAGCAGTTTCATTCTAGCGGGTGCCTACAATGAGCAGTTCTTC. It encodes CASSFILAGAYNEQFF.

The V call is TRBV19, the J call TRBJ1-2; D remains unclear. This CDR3 is built from 13 residues. In germline, CDR1 is LNHDA, CDR2 SQIVND (reference sequence). Trimming took off 7 bases at V and 4 bases at J, with 13 bases between the two ends. Here the CDR3 DNA reads TGTGCCAGTAACGCGGGCCGGGGCTATGGCTACACCTTC. The encoded protein is CASNAGRGYGYTF. The full variable domain, rest sourced from reference TRBV19 and TRBJ1-2, is DGGITQSPKYLFRKEGQNVTLSCEQNLNHDAMYWYRQDPGQGLRLIYYSQIVNDFQKGDIAEGYSVSREKKESFPLTVTSAQKNPTAFYLCASNAGRGYGYTFGSGTRLTVV.

The rearrangement joins TRBV30 to TRBJ1-5, with TRBD1 identical over 8 bases. Losses at the gene ends were 1 base for V and 9 bases for J; bases not matched to a gene: 8. This CDR3 has 14 amino acids. The V gene's germline CDR1 is GTSNPN and CDR2 SVGIG (reference sequence). CDR3 loop: CAWSGTGGGLPQHF. As DNA, the CDR3 is TGTGCCTGGAGTGGAACAGGGGGAGGATTGCCCCAGCATTTT.

V gene TRBV5-6 combines with J gene TRBJ1-6, with unresolved D. V was cut by 2 bases and J by 0 bases, with 9 bases left in between. The CDR3 runs to 16 residues. Germline-derived CDR1 and CDR2 are SGHDT and YYEEEE. The CDR3 region is CASSLHGFSYNSPLHF. CDR3 bases: TGTGCCAGCAGCTTACATGGCTTCTCCTATAATTCACCCCTCCACTTT.

The CDR3 sequence is CASTERGRYNEQFF. The DNA for the CDR3 is TGTGCCAGTACGGAGCGGGGCCGTTACAATGAGCAGTTCTTC. This sequence joins TRBV5-4 and TRBJ2-1; 7 bases match TRBD2. Germline lookup yields CDR1 SGHNT and CDR2 YYREEE (reference sequence). The trim removed 8 bases at V and 4 bases at J, leaving 9 bases unmatched. The CDR3 consists of 14 residues.

The V call is TRBV6-6, the J call TRBJ2-3; 7 nucleotides line up with TRBD1. In germline, CDR1 is MNHNY, CDR2 SVGAGI (reference sequence). The CDR3 sequence is 12 residues long. Losses at the gene ends were 4 bases for V and 9 bases for J; bases not matched to a gene: 4. CDR3 bases: TGTGCCAGCAGTTCGACAGGGCAAACGCAGTATTTT. Encoded protein: CASSSTGQTQYF.

Comments on this clone: Mismatch with germline at one junction end may stem from a read error. CDR3 nucleotide sequence: TGTGCCAGCGGTTACGGGACAGGCATCTTC. Its translation: CASGYGTGIF. The rearrangement uses TRBV6-1 and TRBJ2-7, with TRBD1 matching 8 bases. This CDR3 comprises 10 residues. Germline CDR1 and CDR2: MNHNS and SASEGT.

This clone appeared once. This chain joins TRBV6-4 and TRBJ2-3; 7 positions agree with TRBD2. The CDR3 is 15 residues long. Germline CDR1 MRHNA, CDR2 SNTAGT. The V gene end was trimmed by 4 bases and the J gene end by 4 bases; junction bases not matched to a gene: 8. CDR3 in amino acids: CASSVSREGSDTQYF. CDR3 sequence (DNA): TGTGCCAGCAGTGTATCCAGGGAGGGGTCAGATACGCAGTATTTT.

This chain links TRBV27 with TRBJ2-1; D is unclear. The germline gives CDR1 MNHEY, CDR2 SMNVEV (reference sequence). Trimming removed 2 bases at V and 2 bases at J, with 10 bases between. The CDR3 runs 15 residues. CDR3 coding DNA: TGTGCCAGCAGTTTAGGTGGAGTCCCCTACAATGAGCAGTTCTTC. Its protein product is CASSLGGVPYNEQFF.

This clone was found a few times. V is TRBV19 and J is TRBJ1-5; the D is unclear. The V end was cut by 5 bases, the J end by 3 bases, with 11 bases between. The CDR3 has 14 residues. Germline CDR1 LNHDA, CDR2 SQIVND (reference sequence). CDR3 sequence: CASSPTHINQPQHF. CDR3 nucleotides: TGTGCCAGTAGTCCGACACATATCAATCAGCCCCAGCATTTT.

The rearrangement links TRBV28 to TRBJ1-1; D is perhaps TRBD1 (6 bases). This CDR3 comprises 14 residues. V lost 4 bases and J lost 5, with 14 bases in between. In germline, CDR1 is MDHEN, CDR2 SYDVKM. CDR3 protein: CASSSTGPWTEAFF. The CDR3 nucleotides read TGTGCCAGCAGTTCAACAGGGCCGTGGACTGAAGCTTTCTTT.

The gene calls are TRBV5-5 and TRBJ2-7, with 13 nucleotides matching TRBD2. V lost 4 bases to trimming and J lost 3 bases; unmatched junction nucleotides: 16. The CDR3 length is 19 residues. Germline V gene data show CDR1 as SGHKS and CDR2 as YYEKEE (reference sequence). CDR3 bases: TGTGCCAGCAGCCGGACTCAGACTAGCGGGAGGCCTAACCTCTACGAGCAGTACTTC. This sequence encodes CASSRTQTSGRPNLYEQYF.

The V gene is TRBV4-1, the J gene TRBJ2-7; TRBD2 matches at 10 bases. CDR3 size: 16 residues. Germline V lookup: CDR1 MGHRA, CDR2 YSYEKL. V was pared by 2 bases and J by 3 bases, with 7 bases of the junction left unmatched. In nucleotides, the CDR3 is TGCGCCAGCAGCCAACCTTTAGCGGGAGGCATCTACGAGCAGTACTTC. Translation gives CASSQPLAGGIYEQYF.

The chain employs TRBV7-2 and TRBJ2-5; 7 bases align to TRBD1. CDR1 is SGHTA, CDR2 FQGNSA, per germline. V shed 5 bases, J shed 1 base, and the junction held 1 base outside the gene matches. The CDR3 has 13 amino acids. The CDR3 region is CASSRDSQETQYF. The CDR3 DNA follows: TGTGCCAGCAGCCGGGACAGCCAAGAGACCCAGTACTTC. Full variable domain (remainder filled in from reference TRBV7-2 and TRBJ2-5): GAGVSQSPSNKVTEKGKDVELRCDPISGHTALYWYRQSLGQGLEFLIYFQGNSAPDKSGLPSDRFSAERTGGSVSTLTIQRTQQEDSAVYLCASSRDSQETQYFGPGTRLLVL.

The rearrangement uses TRBV28 and TRBJ2-3, with 8 positions matching TRBD1. Trimming at V came to 6 bases and at J to 4 bases, leaving 9 bases not matched to a gene. The germline V gene encodes CDR1 MDHEN and CDR2 SYDVKM. The CDR3 has 15 residues. CDR3 bases: TGTGCCAGCAGCATTAGGACAGGGTTCGCAGATACGCAGTATTTT. This translates into CASSIRTGFADTQYF.

The V and J genes are TRBV5-1 and TRBJ1-1; the match to TRBD1 covers 8 bases. The CDR3 contains 16 residues. V lost 4 bases and J lost 2; bases outside the gene matches: 10. CDR1 is SGHRS and CDR2 is YFSETQ in the germline V gene. The CDR3 spells CASSLGGTGHNTEAFF. CDR3 nucleotide sequence: TGCGCCAGCAGCCTAGGAGGGACAGGACATAACACTGAAGCTTTCTTT.

The chain couples TRBV19 to TRBJ2-1, with 8 bases aligning to TRBD2. V lost 4 bases and J lost 7; bases outside the gene matches: 9. Per the germline V gene, CDR1 is LNHDA and CDR2 is SQIVND (reference sequence). This CDR3 spans 15 amino acids. The CDR3 sequence is CASSRGGRTGNEQFF. CDR3 sequence (DNA): TGTGCCAGTAGTAGGGGCGGGAGGACGGGGAATGAGCAGTTCTTC.

This chain links TRBV25-1 with TRBJ2-1; TRBD1 aligns across 7 bases. CDR3 length: 17 amino acids. V shed 2 bases and J 0 bases; nucleotides not matched to a gene: 7. Germline V gives CDR1 MGHDK, CDR2 SYGVNS. The CDR3 nucleotides read TGTGCCAGCAGTGAAAGGCCGGGACAGAGCTCCTACAATGAGCAGTTCTTC. It codes for CASSERPGQSSYNEQFF.